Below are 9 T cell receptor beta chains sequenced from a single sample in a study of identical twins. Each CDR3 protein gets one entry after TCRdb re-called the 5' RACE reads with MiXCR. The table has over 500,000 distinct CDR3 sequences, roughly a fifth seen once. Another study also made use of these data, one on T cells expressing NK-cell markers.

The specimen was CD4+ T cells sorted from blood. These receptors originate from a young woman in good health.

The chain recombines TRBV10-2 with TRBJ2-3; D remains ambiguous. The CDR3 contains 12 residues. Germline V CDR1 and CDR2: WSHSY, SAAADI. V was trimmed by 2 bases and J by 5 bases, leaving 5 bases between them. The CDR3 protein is CASSETLDTQYF. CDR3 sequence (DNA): TGCGCCAGCAGTGAGACCTTAGATACGCAGTATTTT.

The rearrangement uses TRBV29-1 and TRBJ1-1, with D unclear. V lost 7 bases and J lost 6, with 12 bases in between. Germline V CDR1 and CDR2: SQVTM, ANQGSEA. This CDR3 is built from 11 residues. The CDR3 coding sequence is TGCAGCGGGGGAAAGAGCCCTGAAGCTTTCTTT. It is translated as CSGGKSPEAFF. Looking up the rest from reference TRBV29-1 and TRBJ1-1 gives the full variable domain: SAVISQKPSRDICQRGTSLTIQCQVDSQVTMMFWYRQQPGQSLTLIATANQGSEATYESGFVIDKFPISRPNLTFSTLTVSNMSPEDSSIYLCSGGKSPEAFFGQGTRLTVV.

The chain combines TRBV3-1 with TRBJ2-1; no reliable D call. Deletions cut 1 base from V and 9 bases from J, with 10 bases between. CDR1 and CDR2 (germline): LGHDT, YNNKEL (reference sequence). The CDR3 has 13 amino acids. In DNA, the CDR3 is TGTGCCAGCAGCCAAGGGCGAGTAGGTGAGCAGTTCTTC. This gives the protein CASSQGRVGEQFF.

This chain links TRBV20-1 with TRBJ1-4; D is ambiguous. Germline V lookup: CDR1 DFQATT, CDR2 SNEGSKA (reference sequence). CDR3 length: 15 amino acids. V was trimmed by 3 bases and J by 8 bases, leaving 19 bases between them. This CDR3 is CSARRSGGSGEKLFF. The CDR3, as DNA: TGCAGTGCTAGGAGAAGTGGAGGGTCTGGGGAAAAACTGTTTTTT.

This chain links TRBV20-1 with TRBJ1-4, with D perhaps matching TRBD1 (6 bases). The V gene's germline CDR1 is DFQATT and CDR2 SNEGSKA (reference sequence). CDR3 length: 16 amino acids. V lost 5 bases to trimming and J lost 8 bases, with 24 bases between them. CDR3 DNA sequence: TGCAGTGCTTCACCTATCTGGGGGGCAGGGAGAGAAAAACTGTTTTTT. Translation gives CSASPIWGAGREKLFF.

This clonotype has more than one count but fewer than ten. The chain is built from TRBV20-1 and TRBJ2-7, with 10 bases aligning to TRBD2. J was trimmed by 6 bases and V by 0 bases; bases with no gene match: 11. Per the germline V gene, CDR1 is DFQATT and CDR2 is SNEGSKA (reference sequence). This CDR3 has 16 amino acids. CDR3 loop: CSARETSGTSVLEQYF. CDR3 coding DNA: TGCAGTGCTAGAGAGACGTCCGGGACTAGCGTTCTCGAGCAGTACTTC.

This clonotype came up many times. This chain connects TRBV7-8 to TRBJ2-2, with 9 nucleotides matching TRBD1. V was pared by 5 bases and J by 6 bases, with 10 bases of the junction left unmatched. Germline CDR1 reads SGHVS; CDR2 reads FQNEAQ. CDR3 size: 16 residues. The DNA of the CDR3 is TGTGCCAGCAGCCTCCGGGACAGGGATATGTCCGGGGAGCTGTTTTTT. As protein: CASSLRDRDMSGELFF.

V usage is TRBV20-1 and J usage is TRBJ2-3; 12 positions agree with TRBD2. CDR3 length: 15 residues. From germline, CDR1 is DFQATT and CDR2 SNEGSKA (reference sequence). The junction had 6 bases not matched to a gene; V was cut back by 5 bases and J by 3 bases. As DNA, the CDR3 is TGCAGTGCTTCGCGGACTAGCGGGGATACAGATACGCAGTATTTT. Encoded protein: CSASRTSGDTDTQYF.

CDR3 protein: CAISSTRMSYNEQFF. As DNA, the CDR3 is TGTGCCATCAGTTCGACTAGGATGTCCTACAATGAGCAGTTCTTC. The V call is TRBV10-3, the J call TRBJ2-1, with TRBD2 as a possible D gene (6 bases). Trimming shortened V by 5 bases and J by 1 base, and 12 bases separated the two germline ends. CDR3 length: 15 amino acids. CDR1 and CDR2 from the germline V gene are ENHRY and SYGVKD.